The rows below give T cell receptor beta chains drawn from one sample of a study of spatial heterogeneity in lung cancer. MiXCR, run by TCRdb on the 5' RACE reads, gives a single entry per CDR3 protein. This table has about 92,000 distinct CDR3 sequences, 10% to 15% appearing once. Sequences were derived from PBMCs, sampled at surgery. The source is a male donor with early-stage non-small cell lung cancer. CDR3s include the opening cysteine and the closing phenylalanine or tryptophan. Each record gives: D gene, J gene, clone size, V gene, CDR3 protein, CDR3 DNA. D genes are given only for firm matches. Expanded clones get a size class; other rows say once, few or many, or leave the size out.

d_call: NA
j_call: TRBJ2-3
clone_size: few
v_call: TRBV7-7
cdr3_aa: CASSLPDRGTDTQYF
cdr3_nt: TGTGCTAGCAGCTTGCCGGATAGAGGCACAGATACGCAGTATTTT

d_call: TRBD1
j_call: TRBJ1-1
clone_size: NA
v_call: TRBV29-1
cdr3_aa: CSVGQGALTEAFF
cdr3_nt: TGCAGCGTGGGACAGGGGGCGCTTACTGAAGCTTTCTTT

d_call: NA
j_call: TRBJ1-1
clone_size: NA
v_call: TRBV20-1
cdr3_aa: CSARGGAEAFF
cdr3_nt: TGCAGTGCTAGAGGGGGTGCTGAAGCTTTCTTT

d_call: TRBD1
j_call: TRBJ2-7
clone_size: few
v_call: TRBV7-6
cdr3_aa: CASSLVGQTYEQYF
cdr3_nt: TGTGCCAGCAGCTTGGTGGGACAGACCTACGAGCAGTACTTC

d_call: NA
j_call: TRBJ2-2
clone_size: NA
v_call: TRBV20-1
cdr3_aa: CSARDGALGLPTGELFF
cdr3_nt: TGCAGTGCTAGAGATGGGGCTCTGGGCCTGCCCACCGGGGAGCTGTTTTTT

d_call: NA
j_call: TRBJ2-7
clone_size: many
v_call: TRBV6-5
cdr3_aa: CASTVGTAYEQYF
cdr3_nt: TGTGCCAGCACCGTCGGGACGGCCTACGAGCAGTACTTC

d_call: TRBD2
j_call: TRBJ2-1
clone_size: few
v_call: TRBV7-9
cdr3_aa: CASSPPLRLAVNEQFF
cdr3_nt: TGTGCCAGCAGCCCCCCTCTTCGGCTAGCGGTAAATGAGCAGTTCTTC

d_call: TRBD2
j_call: TRBJ2-7
clone_size: NA
v_call: TRBV12-3/TRBV12-4
cdr3_aa: CASSYRAGEQGQYF
cdr3_nt: TGTGCCAGCAGTTATCGAGCGGGGGAACAAGGGCAGTACTTC

d_call: TRBD2
j_call: TRBJ2-3
clone_size: NA
v_call: TRBV5-4
cdr3_aa: CASSFGSGGGDTQYF
cdr3_nt: TGTGCCAGCAGCTTTGGTAGCGGGGGAGGAGATACGCAGTATTTT

d_call: NA
j_call: TRBJ1-2
clone_size: NA
v_call: TRBV20-1
cdr3_aa: CSARDDRDNTF
cdr3_nt: TGCAGTGCTAGAGACGACCGAGACAACACCTTC

d_call: NA
j_call: TRBJ2-2
clone_size: few
v_call: TRBV10-3
cdr3_aa: CAISEDAGQINTGELFF
cdr3_nt: TGTGCCATCAGTGAGGATGCAGGCCAAATAAACACCGGGGAGCTGTTTTTT

d_call: NA
j_call: TRBJ2-7
clone_size: NA
v_call: TRBV28
cdr3_aa: CASSGSYEQYF
cdr3_nt: TGTGCCAGCAGTGGCTCCTACGAGCAGTACTTC

d_call: NA
j_call: TRBJ1-3
clone_size: few
v_call: TRBV29-1
cdr3_aa: CSVVGDPGNTIYF
cdr3_nt: TGCAGCGTTGTGGGGGACCCTGGAAACACCATATATTTT

d_call: TRBD2
j_call: TRBJ2-2
clone_size: many
v_call: TRBV4-3
cdr3_aa: CASSQAGGGAGELFF
cdr3_nt: TGCGCCAGCAGCCAAGCGGGAGGGGGTGCCGGGGAGCTGTTTTTT

d_call: NA
j_call: TRBJ2-7
clone_size: few
v_call: TRBV2
cdr3_aa: CASNLQGHLYEQYF
cdr3_nt: TGTGCCAGCAACCTTCAGGGACACCTTTACGAGCAGTACTTC

d_call: TRBD1
j_call: TRBJ2-5
clone_size: NA
v_call: TRBV7-3
cdr3_aa: CASSPSGQGETQYF
cdr3_nt: TGTGCCAGCAGCCCGTCGGGACAGGGGGAGACCCAGTACTTC

d_call: NA
j_call: TRBJ1-1
clone_size: few
v_call: TRBV4-3
cdr3_aa: CASSQELGYTEAFF
cdr3_nt: TGCGCCAGCAGCCAAGAGTTGGGGTATACTGAAGCTTTCTTT

d_call: TRBD2
j_call: TRBJ2-7
clone_size: NA
v_call: TRBV9
cdr3_aa: CASSVGGTSGDSYEQYF
cdr3_nt: TGTGCCAGCAGCGTAGGGGGGACTAGCGGGGACTCCTACGAGCAGTACTTC

d_call: NA
j_call: TRBJ1-2
clone_size: NA
v_call: TRBV12-3/TRBV12-4
cdr3_aa: CASVGLMDYGYTF
cdr3_nt: TGTGCCAGCGTAGGCCTAATGGACTATGGCTACACCTTC

d_call: NA
j_call: TRBJ1-3
clone_size: few
v_call: TRBV20-1
cdr3_aa: CSARGTAGGRNTIYF
cdr3_nt: TGCAGTGCTAGAGGCACGGCAGGCGGCCGGAACACCATATATTTT

d_call: TRBD1
j_call: TRBJ1-1
clone_size: few
v_call: TRBV7-3
cdr3_aa: CASSLVGGQGWNTEAFF
cdr3_nt: TGTGCCAGCAGCTTAGTAGGGGGCCAGGGATGGAACACTGAAGCTTTCTTT

d_call: NA
j_call: TRBJ2-3
clone_size: NA
v_call: TRBV6-5
cdr3_aa: CASSTVSGFRDTQYF
cdr3_nt: TGTGCCAGCTCGACAGTTTCAGGGTTTAGGGATACGCAGTATTTT

d_call: NA
j_call: TRBJ2-4
clone_size: few
v_call: TRBV7-9
cdr3_aa: CASSSDSAGNIQYF
cdr3_nt: TGTGCCAGCAGCTCGGACAGCGCAGGAAACATTCAGTACTTC

d_call: NA
j_call: TRBJ1-4
clone_size: NA
v_call: TRBV28
cdr3_aa: CASSPGFRDEKLFF
cdr3_nt: TGTGCCAGCAGTCCAGGGTTTCGGGATGAAAAACTGTTTTTT

d_call: NA
j_call: TRBJ1-5
clone_size: few
v_call: TRBV15
cdr3_aa: CATSDGKTGLNQPQHF
cdr3_nt: TGTGCCACCAGCGACGGAAAAACAGGATTAAATCAGCCCCAGCATTTT

d_call: NA
j_call: TRBJ1-2
clone_size: many
v_call: TRBV12-3/TRBV12-4
cdr3_aa: CASSLVASYGYTF
cdr3_nt: TGTGCCAGCAGTTTAGTGGCCAGCTATGGCTACACCTTC

d_call: TRBD2
j_call: TRBJ2-1
clone_size: few
v_call: TRBV3-1
cdr3_aa: CASSQGGGRVYNEQFF
cdr3_nt: TGTGCCAGCAGCCAAGGCGGCGGGAGAGTCTACAATGAGCAGTTCTTC

d_call: TRBD2
j_call: TRBJ2-7
clone_size: NA
v_call: TRBV10-3
cdr3_aa: CAISPAGATYEQYF
cdr3_nt: TGTGCCATCAGTCCAGCGGGGGCCACCTACGAGCAGTACTTC

d_call: TRBD2
j_call: TRBJ2-5
clone_size: few
v_call: TRBV20-1
cdr3_aa: CSATLLAGGGQTQYF
cdr3_nt: TGCAGTGCTACCCTCCTAGCGGGGGGCGGCCAGACCCAGTACTTC

d_call: TRBD1
j_call: TRBJ2-2
clone_size: NA
v_call: TRBV30
cdr3_aa: CAWTRDRVAGELFF
cdr3_nt: TGTGCCTGGACCCGGGACAGGGTGGCCGGGGAGCTGTTTTTT

d_call: TRBD2
j_call: TRBJ2-1
clone_size: NA
v_call: TRBV2
cdr3_aa: CASSVTSGSSYNEQFF
cdr3_nt: TGTGCCAGCAGTGTCACTAGCGGGAGCTCCTACAATGAGCAGTTCTTC

d_call: NA
j_call: TRBJ1-1
clone_size: many
v_call: TRBV29-1
cdr3_aa: CSVVRGTEAFF
cdr3_nt: TGCAGCGTTGTTAGGGGTACTGAAGCTTTCTTT

d_call: TRBD2
j_call: TRBJ2-1
clone_size: NA
v_call: TRBV12-3/TRBV12-4
cdr3_aa: CASIFAAGAYNEQFF
cdr3_nt: TGTGCCAGCATCTTCGCAGCGGGGGCCTACAATGAGCAGTTCTTC

d_call: NA
j_call: TRBJ2-1
clone_size: NA
v_call: TRBV6-4
cdr3_aa: CASSDSKGPYNEQFF
cdr3_nt: TGTGCCAGCAGTGACTCGAAAGGGCCCTACAATGAGCAGTTCTTC

d_call: NA
j_call: TRBJ1-1
clone_size: many
v_call: TRBV5-1
cdr3_aa: CASSMNSEDTEAFF
cdr3_nt: TGCGCCAGCAGCATGAATAGTGAGGACACTGAAGCTTTCTTT

d_call: NA
j_call: TRBJ2-1
clone_size: few
v_call: TRBV7-9
cdr3_aa: CASYGGSYNEQFF
cdr3_nt: TGTGCCAGCTACGGGGGCTCCTACAATGAGCAGTTCTTC

d_call: NA
j_call: TRBJ1-5
clone_size: few
v_call: TRBV13
cdr3_aa: CASSLRGNQPQHF
cdr3_nt: TGTGCCAGCAGCTTACGGGGAAATCAGCCCCAGCATTTT

d_call: NA
j_call: TRBJ1-6
clone_size: many
v_call: TRBV5-5
cdr3_aa: CASNQDDNSPLHF
cdr3_nt: TGTGCCAGCAACCAAGACGATAATTCACCCCTCCACTTT

d_call: TRBD2
j_call: TRBJ2-4
clone_size: few
v_call: TRBV5-1
cdr3_aa: CASSSNPGLAGEAKNIQYF
cdr3_nt: TGCGCCAGCAGCTCAAACCCGGGACTAGCGGGGGAAGCCAAAAACATTCAGTACTTC

d_call: TRBD2
j_call: TRBJ2-1
clone_size: few
v_call: TRBV7-2
cdr3_aa: CASSLVGGNNEQFF
cdr3_nt: TGTGCCAGCAGCTTAGTCGGGGGGAACAATGAGCAGTTCTTC

d_call: NA
j_call: TRBJ2-5
clone_size: NA
v_call: TRBV27
cdr3_aa: CASSSRTEYQETQYF
cdr3_nt: TGTGCCAGCAGTTCCAGGACAGAATACCAAGAGACCCAGTACTTC

d_call: NA
j_call: TRBJ2-7
clone_size: NA
v_call: TRBV5-1
cdr3_aa: CASSFRDGFYEQYF
cdr3_nt: TGCGCCAGCAGCTTCCGGGACGGGTTCTACGAGCAGTACTTC

d_call: NA
j_call: TRBJ2-3
clone_size: many
v_call: TRBV5-1
cdr3_aa: CASSLATLIGTDTQYF
cdr3_nt: TGCGCCAGCAGCTTGGCGACCCTGATTGGCACAGATACGCAGTATTTT